These 7 T cell receptor beta chains were sequenced from one sample in a study of CD8+ T cells in alopecia areata. cDNA serving as the sequencing template came from extracted, reverse transcribed RNA. Produced via immunoSEQ multiplex PCR; TCRdb's table is partial and in-frame only. Here the sample spans about 220,000 clones, under 75% being singletons. Treatment described: oral pan-JAK inhibitor, 5-10 mg twice daily. Sequencing used CD4+ T cells sorted from blood, obtained at week 4, from a patient treated with tofacitinib. The receptors derive from a human donor with alopecia areata.

This clone was recorded once. The rearrangement links TRBV2 to TRBJ2-1, with D unclear. The ends were cut back, 4 bases at V and 5 bases at J, with 9 bases in the middle. Germline CDR1 is SNHLY and CDR2 is FYNNEI. CDR3 length: 13 amino acids. This CDR3 reads CASSVGLNNEQFF. CDR3 nucleotide sequence: TGTGCCAGCAGTGTGGGGTTAAACAATGAGCAGTTCTTC.

This chain joins TRBV27 and TRBJ1-5; perhaps TRBD1 as D (6 bases). Germline CDR1 and CDR2: MNHEY and SMNVEV (reference sequence). Trimming pared 5 bases from V and 1 base from J, leaving 9 bases between. The length of the CDR3 is 14 residues. CDR3: CASSLDRSNQPQHF. The DNA of the CDR3 is TGTGCCAGCAGTCTTGACAGGAGCAATCAGCCCCAGCATTTT.

This clone has a handful of counts. V gene TRBV12-5 combines with J gene TRBJ1-5, with D uncertain. This CDR3 region has 12 residues. Germline CDR1 LGHNT, CDR2 FRNRAP. Between the trimmed V and J ends, which lost 5 bases and 6 bases, there was a span of 8 bases. The CDR3 DNA reads as TGTGCTAGTGGTAGCCGGTTTCAGCCCCAGCATTTT. It translates to CASGSRFQPQHF.

As regards this clone: The sample holds other DNA sequences that translate to the same CDR3. The chain links TRBV30 to TRBJ2-6, with D possibly being TRBD1 (5 bases). V shed 0 bases and J shed 0 bases, with 6 bases lying between them. The CDR3 spans 15 residues. CDR1 is GTSNPN, CDR2 SVGIG, per germline (reference sequence). CDR3 nucleotide sequence: TGTGCCTGGAGTGTTAGGGGCTCTGGGGCCAACGTCCTGACTTTC. This sequence encodes CAWSVRGSGANVLTF.

V is TRBV30 and J is TRBJ1-2; D call uncertain. The CDR3 is made up of 13 amino acids. Germline lookup yields CDR1 GTSNPN and CDR2 SVGIG (reference sequence). V gave up 3 bases and J gave up 4 bases, with 12 bases separating them. CDR3 residues: CAWSGGPRYGYTF. The CDR3 bases are TGTGCCTGGAGCGGCGGCCCACGCTATGGCTACACCTTC.

The chain combines TRBV27 with TRBJ2-7; the D is unclear. V was cut by 2 bases and J by 5 bases, with 13 bases left in between. This CDR3 contains 14 residues. CDR1 is MNHEY and CDR2 is SMNVEV in the germline V gene (reference sequence). The CDR3 DNA sequence: TGTGCCAGCAGTTTAGAACCCCTCGGCAACGAGCAGTACTTC. Translated: CASSLEPLGNEQYF.

This clone has just a few counts. The V and J genes are TRBV14 and TRBJ2-7; D may correspond to TRBD1 or TRBD2 (5 bases each). V shed 0 bases and J shed 11 bases, with 23 bases lying between them. The CDR3 has 16 residues. Germline CDR1 and CDR2: SGHDN and FVKESK. For the CDR3, the DNA is TGTGCCAGCAGCCAAGAGTGCGGGCGGTGTTCGGGGCAGGAGTACTTC. The encoded protein is CASSQECGRCSGQEYF.